The 20 T cell receptor gamma chains presented below share a single source sample, sequenced in a study of Vγ9Vδ2 T cells in congenital toxoplasmosis (dated by TCRdb to the early 2020s). TCRdb shows the sequencer as Illumina MiSeq. Using SuperScript II, cDNA was generated through template-switch reverse transcription, with TRGC- and TRDC-specific primers combined in a single tube. The TRGC primer was designed to bind both the TRGC1 and TRGC2 constant genes. TCRdb reanalyzed the public reads with the CATT caller, and identical DNA sequences were merged afterwards. The sample records 520 or so gamma-chain clones, around 20% of which are singletons. The ten top clones hold less than 25% of the sample. Input material: gamma-delta T cells from blood. Receptors originate from a child under 10 years old born to a mother with Toxoplasma gondii infection during pregnancy, either congenitally infected or uninfected (not recorded which).

Regarding this clone: This likely stems from a read error, as it lies one base from a far larger clone. The sample holds other DNA sequences that translate to the same CDR3. The chain uses TRGV9 and TRGJP. V lost 2 bases to trimming and J lost 16 bases; unmatched junction nucleotides: 8. Germline values: CDR1 GITISATS, CDR2 ISYDGTV (reference sequence). The CDR3 length is 14 residues. The CDR3 DNA reads TGTGCCTTGTGGGAGGCTTCGGGTAAAAAAATCAAGGTATTT. Protein product: CALWEASGKKIKVF.

This clone is medium-sized (0.01 to 0.1%) in the sample. V is TRGV9 and J is TRGJ1 or TRGJ2. CDR3 size: 11 residues. V shed 3 bases and J 12 bases; nucleotides not matched to a gene: 8. Looked up from germline, CDR1 is GITISATS and CDR2 is ISYDGTV (reference sequence). The DNA of the CDR3 is TGTGCCTTGTGGGAGCGACGTCGGAAACTCTTT. It specifies CALWERRRKLF.

This clone is large. Other DNA sequences from this sample encode an identical CDR3 as well. The chain combines TRGV9 with TRGJP. V lost 0 bases to trimming and J lost 7 bases; unmatched junction nucleotides: 0. CDR3 length: 15 amino acids. Germline V CDR1 and CDR2: GITISATS, ISYDGTV (reference sequence). The DNA of the CDR3 is TGTGCCTTGTGGGAGGTGGAGTTGGGCAAAAAAATCAAGGTATTT. Translated, it gives CALWEVELGKKIKVF.

By share of the sample, this clone is large. This same CDR3 is encoded by further DNA sequences in the sample. The V call is TRGV9, the J call TRGJP. V lost 2 bases and J lost 5; bases outside the gene matches: 0. Germline CDR1 is GITISATS and CDR2 is ISYDGTV (reference sequence). This CDR3 comprises 15 residues. CDR3 protein: CALWEEELGKKIKVF. The CDR3 DNA reads TGTGCCTTGTGGGAGGAAGAGTTGGGCAAAAAAATCAAGGTATTT.

By sample share, this clone is large. This sequence joins TRGV9 and TRGJP1. The CDR3 is 13 amino acids. Trimming cost V 6 bases and J 4 bases; bases outside gene matches: 5. Germline loops: CDR1 GITISATS, CDR2 ISYDGTV (reference sequence). The CDR3 loop is CALWTYTGWFKIF. The CDR3 coding sequence is TGTGCCTTGTGGACCTACACTGGTTGGTTCAAGATATTT.

By its share, this clone is large. The sample has other DNA sequences that encode this CDR3 too. The rearrangement uses TRGV4 and TRGJ1 or TRGJ2. The CDR3 spans 14 residues. Unmatched junction bases numbered 9, after V lost 1 base and J lost 6 bases. Germline assignment: CDR1 EGSTGY and CDR2 YDSYTSSV. The CDR3 sequence: CATWDGGDFYKKLF. As DNA, the CDR3 is TGTGCCACCTGGGATGGAGGGGATTTTTATAAGAAACTCTTT.

This rearrangement joins TRGV9 to TRGJ1 or TRGJ2. The CDR3 length is 10 residues. The germline V gene encodes CDR1 GITISATS and CDR2 ISYDGTV (reference sequence). The CDR3 DNA is TGTGCTGGGCCATATTATAAGAAACTCTTT. Its translation: CAGPYYKKLF.

By share of the sample, this clone is large. The same CDR3 can be traced to other DNA sequences in this sample. The gene calls are TRGV9 and TRGJP. The trim removed 0 bases at V and 3 bases at J, leaving 2 bases unmatched. This CDR3 comprises 17 residues. Germline V gene sequence: CDR1 GITISATS, CDR2 ISYDGTV (reference sequence). The CDR3 DNA reads TGTGCCTTGTGGGAGGTGAAGCAAGAGTTGGGCAAAAAAATCAAGGTATTT. Translated, it gives CALWEVKQELGKKIKVF.

By sample fraction, this clone is medium-sized (0.01 to 0.1%). The V and J genes are TRGV9 and TRGJP. Germline V gives CDR1 GITISATS, CDR2 ISYDGTV (reference sequence). With 2 bases clipped from V and 4 bases from J, the junction kept 5 bases outside the gene matches. This CDR3 contains 17 residues. DNA of the CDR3: TGTGCCTTGTGGGAGGCCCTTCAAGAGTTGGGCAAAAAAATCAAGGTATTT. This encodes CALWEALQELGKKIKVF.

By sample fraction, this clone is medium-sized (0.01 to 0.1%). This chain connects TRGV9 to TRGJP. CDR1 GITISATS and CDR2 ISYDGTV come from the germline V gene (reference sequence). Trimming took 5 bases from V and 8 from J; bases not matched to a gene: 6. The CDR3 extends over 15 amino acids. The CDR3 reads CALWVFKLGKKIKVF. In DNA, the CDR3 is TGTGCCTTGTGGGTGTTTAAGTTGGGCAAAAAAATCAAGGTATTT.

This clone has a handful of counts. A read error likely explains why the TCRdb protein, taken from a much larger clone, differs from this DNA's translation at residue 10; the protein shown is translated from the DNA. The chain joins TRGV9 to TRGJP. The germline V gene has CDR1 GITISATS and CDR2 ISYDGTV (reference sequence). CDR3 size: 16 residues. Here the CDR3 DNA reads TGTGCCTTGTGGGAGGCGATCGAGTTGGACAAAAAAATCAAGGTATTT. Translation: CALWEAIELDKKIKVF.

A note on this clone: TCRdb's protein for this DNA is that of a much larger clone and differs from the translation at residue 7, likely a read error; the protein shown is the DNA translation. The rearrangement uses TRGV10 and TRGJP2. TRGV10 is known as an ORF, though its function is uncertain. CDR3 length equals 13 residues. CDR3 protein: CAACYSRDWIKTF. CDR3 coding DNA: TGTGCTGCGTGTTATAGTAGGGATTGGATCAAGACGTTT.

This clone is labeled as large. This sequence joins TRGV9 and TRGJP. The germline gives CDR1 GITISATS, CDR2 ISYDGTV (reference sequence). This CDR3 has 16 amino acids. V gave up 0 bases and J gave up 9 bases; unmatched junction bases: 5. The CDR3 loop is CALWEVQRLGKKIKVF. Written as DNA, the CDR3 is TGTGCCTTGTGGGAGGTGCAGAGGTTGGGCAAAAAAATCAAGGTATTT.

Of note for this clone: A much more abundant neighbour one base away suggests this may be a read error. V is TRGV4 and J is TRGJ1 or TRGJ2. CDR3 length: 15 residues. CDR1 and CDR2 from the germline V gene are EGSTGY and YDSYTSSV. The CDR3 coding sequence is TGTGCCGCCTGGGATGGAGGCCCGGGGGATTATAAGAAACTCTTT. It codes for CAAWDGGPGDYKKLF.

This clone is deemed large (0.1 to 1%). V usage is TRGV9 and J usage is TRGJP. J lost 3 bases, V lost 4 bases, and 3 bases had no gene match. The germline V gene encodes CDR1 GITISATS and CDR2 ISYDGTV (reference sequence). The length of the CDR3 is 16 residues. This chain's CDR3 is CALWDEQELGKKIKVF. The CDR3 coding sequence is TGTGCCTTGTGGGATGAGCAAGAGTTGGGCAAAAAAATCAAGGTATTT.

This clone is classed as large. The chain recombines TRGV9 with TRGJ1 or TRGJ2. This CDR3 is 14 amino acids long. CDR1 and CDR2 from the germline V gene are GITISATS and ISYDGTV (reference sequence). The V and J ends lost 1 base and 0 bases, in that order; junction bases with no gene match: 3. The CDR3 reads CALWEVPNYYKKLF. CDR3 nucleotide sequence: TGTGCCTTGTGGGAGGTCCCGAATTATTATAAGAAACTCTTT.

This clone is termed large (0.1 to 1%). The V and J genes are TRGV9 and TRGJP1. The CDR3 length is 13 residues. The germline V gene has CDR1 GITISATS and CDR2 ISYDGTV (reference sequence). With 4 bases clipped from V and 3 bases from J, the junction kept 2 bases outside the gene matches. The CDR3 sequence is CALWDATGWFKIF. The CDR3 DNA sequence: TGTGCCTTGTGGGATGCCACTGGTTGGTTCAAGATATTT.

This clone is classed as large. V and J are TRGV2 and TRGJ1 or TRGJ2. Germline V gives CDR1 EGSNGY, CDR2 YDSYNSKV. The CDR3 sequence is 13 residues long. Trimming took 1 base from V and 1 from J; bases not matched to a gene: 1. The CDR3 spells CATWDGNYYKKLF. CDR3 sequence (DNA): TGTGCCACCTGGGACGGTAATTATTATAAGAAACTCTTT.

Of note for this clone: One junction end disagrees with the germline gene, perhaps due to a read error. The V and J genes are TRGV9 and TRGJP. The length of the CDR3 is 15 residues. CDR1 GITISATS and CDR2 ISYDGTV come from the germline V gene (reference sequence). CDR3 sequence: CALWELELGEKIEVF. In nucleotides, the CDR3 is TGTGCCTTGTGGGAGTTAGAGTTGGGCGAAAAAATCGAGGTATTT.

This clone occurred once. The protein in TCRdb stems from a much larger clone and differs at residue 5 from this DNA's translation, likely a read error; here the protein is translated from the DNA. This rearrangement joins TRGV9 to TRGJ1 or TRGJ2. V lost 5 bases, J lost 10 bases, and 14 bases stayed unmatched. Germline V gene data show CDR1 as GITISATS and CDR2 as ISYDGTV (reference sequence). The CDR3 spans 13 residues. The CDR3 coding sequence is TGTGCCTTGTGGGGGCCCCTCACCAGAAAGAAACTCTTT. It codes for CALWGPLTRKKLF.